The 19 T cell receptor beta chains in this list originate from one sample, sequenced in a study of control samples from healthy donors and cancer patients. Clones were sequenced by immunoSEQ multiplex PCR, and TCRdb holds only the in-frame ones, with some missing. The table shows roughly 100,000 clones, with about four fifths occurring only once. The specimen was blood. Receptors were obtained from a woman between 50 and 59 years old in good health.

This clone was observed a handful of times. The rearrangement joins TRBV5-4 to TRBJ2-5, with D possibly matching TRBD1 (6 bases). The CDR3 contains 14 residues. The germline gives CDR1 SGHNT, CDR2 YYREEE (reference sequence). V was clipped by 4 bases and J by 5 bases, with 15 bases between them. In nucleotides, the CDR3 is TGTGCCAGCAGCCCGGACAGCTTGGGGGAGACCCAGTACTTC. This encodes CASSPDSLGETQYF.

The gene calls are TRBV24-1 and TRBJ1-5; 9 bases match TRBD1. Germline V gives CDR1 KGHDR, CDR2 SFDVKD. Trimming removed 4 bases from V and 6 bases from J; junction bases left unmatched: 3. The CDR3 is 14 residues long. CDR3 protein: CATSDGQGIQPQHF. The CDR3, as DNA: TGTGCCACCAGTGACGGACAGGGGATTCAGCCCCAGCATTTT.

This chain links TRBV27 with TRBJ2-1; D unresolved. CDR3 size: 16 residues. The germline CDR1 and CDR2 sequences are MNHEY and SMNVEV (reference sequence). V shed 6 bases and J shed 0 bases, with 15 bases lying between them. The DNA for the CDR3 is TGTGCCAGCAGCCCACGATTTAGCAGCTCCTACAATGAGCAGTTCTTC. Translating gives CASSPRFSSSYNEQFF.

This chain links TRBV5-4 with TRBJ2-1; D gene unclear. This CDR3 region has 14 residues. V was trimmed by 0 bases and J by 8 bases, leaving 12 bases between them. Germline V gene data show CDR1 as SGHNT and CDR2 as YYREEE (reference sequence). CDR3 nucleotide sequence: TGTGCCAGCAGCTTGGTGGGCTCAAGGGATGAGCAGTTCTTC. As protein: CASSLVGSRDEQFF. Full variable domain (rest looked up from reference TRBV5-4 and TRBJ2-1): ETGVTQSPTHLIKTRGQQVTLRCSSQSGHNTVSWYQQALGQGPQFIFQYYREEENGRGNFPPRFSGLQFPNYSSELNVNALELDDSALYLCASSLVGSRDEQFFGPGTRLTVL.

The chain couples TRBV30 to TRBJ1-2, with 10 positions matching TRBD1. The germline V gene has CDR1 GTSNPN and CDR2 SVGIG (reference sequence). This CDR3 contains 16 residues. Trimming at V came to 0 bases and at J to 1 base, leaving 5 bases not matched to a gene. CDR3 region: CAWSVLWDRGNYGYTF. The CDR3 region has the DNA TGTGCCTGGAGTGTACTTTGGGACAGGGGTAACTATGGCTACACCTTC.

The V gene is TRBV7-2, the J gene TRBJ2-7; D unclear. Germline CDR1 reads SGHTA; CDR2 reads FQGNSA. The germline V and J ends were trimmed by 5 bases and 3 bases, with 17 bases remaining between them. The CDR3 has 15 residues. The CDR3 DNA follows: TGTGCCAGCAGCCTAAGAACCGGACCGGACTACGAGCAGTACTTC. Its protein is CASSLRTGPDYEQYF.

The chain has TRBV19 and TRBJ2-5, with D unresolved. Germline values: CDR1 LNHDA, CDR2 SQIVND (reference sequence). V was trimmed by 9 bases and J by 4 bases, leaving 24 bases between them. CDR3 size: 16 residues. For the CDR3, the DNA is TGTGCCAGACTATTCCCCGGTAAGGGCGCGTCAGAGACCCAGTACTTC. This gives the protein CARLFPGKGASETQYF.

In its sample, this clone was seen once. V is TRBV7-2 and J is TRBJ1-4; unclear D gene. V lost 1 base and J lost 5, with 11 bases in between. Germline V lookup: CDR1 SGHTA, CDR2 FQGNSA. CDR3 size: 15 residues. This chain's CDR3 is CASSLVRTGNEKLFF. The CDR3 nucleotides are TGTGCCAGCAGCTTAGTGCGGACGGGAAATGAAAAACTGTTTTTT.

V is TRBV7-8 and J is TRBJ1-6; 9 nucleotides align to TRBD1. The germline V gene encodes CDR1 SGHVS and CDR2 FQNEAQ. This CDR3 is 18 amino acids long. The V gene end was trimmed by 5 bases and the J gene end by 5 bases; junction bases not matched to a gene: 13. CDR3 sequence reads: CASSLGLTGGKNNSPLHF. CDR3 DNA: TGTGCCAGCAGCCTAGGGTTGACAGGGGGGAAAAATAATTCACCCCTCCACTTT.

The chain combines TRBV6-6 with TRBJ1-2, with TRBD1 matching 7 bases. The CDR3 is made up of 15 amino acids. The germline CDR1 and CDR2 sequences are MNHNY and SVGAGI (reference sequence). Trimming removed 10 bases from V and 0 bases from J; junction bases left unmatched: 11. CDR3 DNA: TGTGCCACCCTTAGGGTCGGGACAGCTAACTATGGCTACACCTTC. Protein product: CATLRVGTANYGYTF.

The chain couples TRBV10-3 to TRBJ1-5, with 7 positions matching TRBD1. Germline V gene sequence: CDR1 ENHRY, CDR2 SYGVKD. The V gene end was trimmed by 2 bases and the J gene end by 7 bases; junction bases not matched to a gene: 5. There are 14 residues in the CDR3. This chain's CDR3 is CAISEDRARQPQHF. CDR3 bases: TGTGCCATCAGTGAGGACAGGGCGCGGCAGCCCCAGCATTTT.

The CDR3 bases are TGTGCCAGCAGCTTGGGACTAGCGGTGGAGACCCAGTACTTC. Residues: CASSLGLAVETQYF. The chain combines TRBV7-9 with TRBJ2-5, with 11 bases matching TRBD2. With 3 bases clipped from V and 5 bases from J, the junction kept 2 bases outside the gene matches. The CDR3 length is 14 residues. Germline CDR1 is SEHNR and CDR2 is FQNEAQ (reference sequence).

This clone has more than one count but fewer than ten. The chain joins TRBV9 to TRBJ1-1; a weak D match, TRBD1 (6 bases). Trimming took 2 bases from V and 4 from J, leaving 12 bases between them. The CDR3 loop spans 14 amino acids. The germline V gene has CDR1 SGDLS and CDR2 YYNGEE. CDR3 DNA sequence: TGTGCCAGCAGCGTTACAGGGACGGGCACTGAAGCTTTCTTT. It specifies CASSVTGTGTEAFF.

This clone was counted a few times. The rearrangement uses TRBV9 and TRBJ1-2; 8 positions agree with TRBD1. V dropped 3 bases and J dropped 8; count of bases not matched to a gene: 12. The CDR3 sequence is 15 residues long. In germline, CDR1 is SGDLS, CDR2 YYNGEE. CDR3 residues: CASSARDRLPDGYTF. The CDR3 nucleotides are TGTGCCAGCAGCGCCCGGGACAGGCTTCCCGACGGCTACACCTTC. The full variable domain, its missing parts supplied by reference TRBV9 and TRBJ1-2, is DSGVTQTPKHLITATGQRVTLRCSPRSGDLSVYWYQQSLDQGLQFLIQYYNGEERAKGNILERFSAQQFPDLHSELNLSSLELGDSALYFCASSARDRLPDGYTFGSGTRLTVV.

In its sample, this clone was seen a few times. This sample includes further DNA sequences coding for the same CDR3. The rearrangement links TRBV4-3 to TRBJ1-6; 8 bases align to TRBD1. Germline CDR1 and CDR2: LGHNA and YSLEER. This CDR3 is built from 15 residues. The junction had 2 bases not matched to a gene; V was cut back by 0 bases and J by 7 bases. CDR3 residues: CASSQEAGGNSPLHF. The CDR3 nucleotides are TGCGCCAGCAGCCAAGAGGCAGGGGGCAATTCACCCCTCCACTTT.

V gene TRBV6-5 combines with J gene TRBJ1-5; 7 bases are a match to TRBD1. Looked up from germline, CDR1 is MNHEY and CDR2 is SVGAGI. This CDR3 is 14 amino acids long. The V gene end was trimmed by 5 bases and the J gene end by 5 bases; junction bases not matched to a gene: 6. The CDR3 DNA follows: TGTGCCAGCAGTACTGGGGACAGTTATCAGCCCCAGCATTTT. It translates to CASSTGDSYQPQHF.

The rearrangement uses TRBV19 and TRBJ2-7; TRBD1 matches at 7 bases. In germline, CDR1 is LNHDA, CDR2 SQIVND (reference sequence). CDR3 size: 14 residues. The V and J ends lost 4 bases and 4 bases, in that order; junction bases with no gene match: 7. DNA for the CDR3: TGTGCCAGTAGTAACTGGGACAGCAGGTACGAGCAGTACTTC. Its translation is CASSNWDSRYEQYF.

The chain employs TRBV7-2 and TRBJ1-1, with 10 bases identical to TRBD1. The CDR3 spans 15 residues. J was trimmed by 5 bases and V by 2 bases; bases with no gene match: 5. Germline lookup yields CDR1 SGHTA and CDR2 FQGNSA. Here the CDR3 DNA reads TGTGCCAGCAGCTTAACAGGGACAGGGGAGACTGAAGCTTTCTTT. Its protein is CASSLTGTGETEAFF. Filled out from reference TRBV7-2 and TRBJ1-1, the complete variable domain reads GAGVSQSPSNKVTEKGKDVELRCDPISGHTALYWYRQSLGQGLEFLIYFQGNSAPDKSGLPSDRFSAERTGGSVSTLTIQRTQQEDSAVYLCASSLTGTGETEAFFGQGTRLTVV.

This clone was seen once. This chain uses TRBV28 with TRBJ2-3; TRBD2 agrees at 7 bases. CDR1 and CDR2 (germline): MDHEN, SYDVKM. The CDR3 spans 18 residues. Germline trimming cut 3 bases from V and 3 bases from J; bases unmatched to any gene: 15. CDR3 loop: CASSLPSGERWETDTQYF. DNA of the CDR3: TGTGCCAGCAGTTTGCCCAGCGGGGAAAGGTGGGAAACAGATACGCAGTATTTT.